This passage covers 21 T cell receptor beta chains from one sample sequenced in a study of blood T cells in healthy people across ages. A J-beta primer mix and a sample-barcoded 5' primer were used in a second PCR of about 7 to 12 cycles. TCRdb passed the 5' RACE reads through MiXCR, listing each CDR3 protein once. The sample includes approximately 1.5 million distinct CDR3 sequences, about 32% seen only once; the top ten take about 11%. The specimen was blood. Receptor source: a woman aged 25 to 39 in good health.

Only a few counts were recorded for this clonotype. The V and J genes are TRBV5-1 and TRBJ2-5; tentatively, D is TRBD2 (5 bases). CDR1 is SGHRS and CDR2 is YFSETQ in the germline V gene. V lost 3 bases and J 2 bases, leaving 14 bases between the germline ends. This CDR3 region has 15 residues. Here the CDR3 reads CASSSSYPGQETQYF. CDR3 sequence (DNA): TGCGCCAGCAGCTCGTCTTACCCGGGGCAAGAGACCCAGTACTTC.

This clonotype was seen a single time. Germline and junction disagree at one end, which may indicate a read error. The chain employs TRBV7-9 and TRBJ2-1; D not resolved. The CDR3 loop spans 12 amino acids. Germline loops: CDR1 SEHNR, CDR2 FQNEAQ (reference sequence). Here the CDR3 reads CTSSLGPGEQFF. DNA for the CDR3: TGTACCAGCAGCTTAGGTCCCGGGGAGCAGTTCTTC.

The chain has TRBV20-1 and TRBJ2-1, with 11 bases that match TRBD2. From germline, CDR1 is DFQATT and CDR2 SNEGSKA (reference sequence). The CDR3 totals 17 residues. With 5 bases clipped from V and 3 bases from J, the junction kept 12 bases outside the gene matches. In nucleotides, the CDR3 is TGCAGTGCTGAATATCTAGCGGGAGGATCCTACTACAATGAGCAGTTCTTC. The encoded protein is CSAEYLAGGSYYNEQFF.

The CDR3 DNA sequence: TGTGCCAGCAGCCAGGACAGGGTCGTCGGAAACACCATATATTTT. Amino acid sequence: CASSQDRVVGNTIYF. The V call is TRBV6-4, the J call TRBJ1-3, with 8 nucleotides matching TRBD1. CDR3 length: 15 amino acids. Germline V lookup: CDR1 MRHNA, CDR2 SNTAGT. The trim removed 6 bases at V and 4 bases at J, leaving 8 bases unmatched.

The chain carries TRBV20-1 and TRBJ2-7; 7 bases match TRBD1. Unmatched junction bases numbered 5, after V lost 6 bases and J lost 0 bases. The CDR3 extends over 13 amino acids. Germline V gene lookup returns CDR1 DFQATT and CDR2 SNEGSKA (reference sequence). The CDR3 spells CSADGDSSYEQYF. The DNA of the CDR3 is TGCAGTGCAGACGGGGACAGCTCCTACGAGCAGTACTTC.

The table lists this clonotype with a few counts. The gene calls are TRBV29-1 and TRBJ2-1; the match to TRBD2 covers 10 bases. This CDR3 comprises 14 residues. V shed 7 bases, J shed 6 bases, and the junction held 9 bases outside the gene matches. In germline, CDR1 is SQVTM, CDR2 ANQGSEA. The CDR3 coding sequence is TGCAGCGCTGCCGTAAGCGGGAGGGCCAATGAGCAGTTCTTC. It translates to CSAAVSGRANEQFF.

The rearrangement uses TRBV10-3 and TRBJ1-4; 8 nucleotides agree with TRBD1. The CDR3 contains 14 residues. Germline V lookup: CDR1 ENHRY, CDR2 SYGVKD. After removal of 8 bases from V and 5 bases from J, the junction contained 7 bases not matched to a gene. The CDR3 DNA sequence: TGTGCCATCTCCGGACAGGGTCCCAATGAAAAACTGTTTTTT. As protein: CAISGQGPNEKLFF.

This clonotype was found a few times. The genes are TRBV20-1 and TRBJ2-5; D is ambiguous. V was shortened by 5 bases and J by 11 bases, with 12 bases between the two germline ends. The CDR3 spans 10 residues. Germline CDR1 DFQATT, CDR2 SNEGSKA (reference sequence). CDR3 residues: CSALGNEQYF. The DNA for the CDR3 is TGCAGTGCTCTGGGAAATGAGCAGTACTTC.

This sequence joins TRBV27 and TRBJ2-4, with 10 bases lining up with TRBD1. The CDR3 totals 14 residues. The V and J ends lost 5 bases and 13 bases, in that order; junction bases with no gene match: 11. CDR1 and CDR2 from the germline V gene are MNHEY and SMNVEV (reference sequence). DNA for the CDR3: TGTGCCAGCAGTCGCGGGACAGGGGACACAAAGCAGTACTTC. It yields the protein CASSRGTGDTKQYF.

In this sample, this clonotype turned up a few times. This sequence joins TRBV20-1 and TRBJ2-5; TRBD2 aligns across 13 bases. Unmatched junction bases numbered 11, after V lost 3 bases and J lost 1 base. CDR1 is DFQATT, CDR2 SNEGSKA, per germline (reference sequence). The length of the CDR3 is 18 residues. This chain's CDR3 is CSASPGLAGAYSQETQYF. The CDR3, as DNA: TGCAGTGCTAGCCCCGGACTAGCGGGGGCGTATTCCCAAGAGACCCAGTACTTC.

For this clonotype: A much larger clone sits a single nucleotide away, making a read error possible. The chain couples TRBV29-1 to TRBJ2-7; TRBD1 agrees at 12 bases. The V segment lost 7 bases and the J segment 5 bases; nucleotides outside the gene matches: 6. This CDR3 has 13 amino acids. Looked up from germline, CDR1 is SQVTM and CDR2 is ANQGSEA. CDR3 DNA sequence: TGCAGCGCCGGGACAGGGGGCAGCAACGAGCAGTACTTC. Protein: CSAGTGGSNEQYF.

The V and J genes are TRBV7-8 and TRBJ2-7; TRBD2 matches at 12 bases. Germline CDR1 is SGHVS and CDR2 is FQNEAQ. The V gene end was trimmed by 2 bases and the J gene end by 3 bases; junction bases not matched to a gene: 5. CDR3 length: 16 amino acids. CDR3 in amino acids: CASSLSGTSGFYEQYF. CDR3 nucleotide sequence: TGTGCCAGCAGCTTAAGTGGGACTAGCGGGTTCTACGAGCAGTACTTC.

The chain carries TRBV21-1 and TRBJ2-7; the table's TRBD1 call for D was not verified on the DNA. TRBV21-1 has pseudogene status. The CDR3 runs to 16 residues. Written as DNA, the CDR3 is TGTGCCAGCAGCAAAAGGGCTCCCAGGTGTCCCTACGAGCAGTACTTC. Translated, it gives CASSKRAPRCPYEQYF.

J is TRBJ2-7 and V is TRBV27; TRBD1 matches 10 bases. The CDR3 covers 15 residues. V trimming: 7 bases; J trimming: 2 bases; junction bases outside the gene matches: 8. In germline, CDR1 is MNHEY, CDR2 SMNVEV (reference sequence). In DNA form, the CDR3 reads TGTGCCAGCATTCAAGGGGGGACAGGGGCCTACGAGCAGTACTTC. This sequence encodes CASIQGGTGAYEQYF.

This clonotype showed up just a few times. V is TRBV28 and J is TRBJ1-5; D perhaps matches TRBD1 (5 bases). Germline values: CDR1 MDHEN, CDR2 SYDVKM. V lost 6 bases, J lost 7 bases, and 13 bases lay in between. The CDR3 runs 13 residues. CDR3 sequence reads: CASSSGTSQPQHF. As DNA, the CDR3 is TGTGCCAGCAGCTCCGGGACCAGCCAGCCCCAGCATTTT.

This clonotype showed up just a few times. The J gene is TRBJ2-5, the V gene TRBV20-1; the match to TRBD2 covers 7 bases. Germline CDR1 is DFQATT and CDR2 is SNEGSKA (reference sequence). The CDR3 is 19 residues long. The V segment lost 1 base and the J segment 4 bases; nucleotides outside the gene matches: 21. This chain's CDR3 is CSARGLERDPYLSLETQYF. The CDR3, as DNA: TGCAGTGCTAGAGGTCTTGAGCGGGACCCTTACCTAAGCTTAGAGACCCAGTACTTC.

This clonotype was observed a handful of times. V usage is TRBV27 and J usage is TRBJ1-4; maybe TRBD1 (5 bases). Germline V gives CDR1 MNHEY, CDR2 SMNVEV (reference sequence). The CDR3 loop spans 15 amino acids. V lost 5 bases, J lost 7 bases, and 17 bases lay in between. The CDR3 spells CASSKRQLRGEKLFF. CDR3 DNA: TGTGCCAGCAGTAAAAGACAGTTAAGGGGTGAAAAACTGTTTTTT.

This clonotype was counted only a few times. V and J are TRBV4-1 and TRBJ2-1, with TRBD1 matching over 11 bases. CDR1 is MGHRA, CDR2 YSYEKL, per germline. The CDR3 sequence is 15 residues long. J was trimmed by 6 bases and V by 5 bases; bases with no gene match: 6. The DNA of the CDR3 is TGCGCCAGCAGCATAGGACAGGGGGCGGTCAATGAGCAGTTCTTC. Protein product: CASSIGQGAVNEQFF.

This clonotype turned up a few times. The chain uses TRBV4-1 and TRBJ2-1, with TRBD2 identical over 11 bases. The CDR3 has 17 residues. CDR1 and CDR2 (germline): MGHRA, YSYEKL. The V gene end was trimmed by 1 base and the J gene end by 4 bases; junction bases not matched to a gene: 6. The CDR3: CASSQVSSGGNYNEQFF. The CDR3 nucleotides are TGCGCCAGCAGCCAAGTTTCTAGCGGGGGGAATTACAATGAGCAGTTCTTC.

CDR3 protein: CASSDTPRTPEQYF. In nucleotides, the CDR3 is TGCGCCAGCAGCGACACTCCTCGGACCCCCGAGCAGTACTTC. V and J are TRBV5-1 and TRBJ2-7; no clear D gene. The CDR3 is made up of 14 amino acids. Germline V CDR1 and CDR2: SGHRS, YFSETQ. V was shortened by 4 bases and J by 6 bases, with 17 bases between the two germline ends.

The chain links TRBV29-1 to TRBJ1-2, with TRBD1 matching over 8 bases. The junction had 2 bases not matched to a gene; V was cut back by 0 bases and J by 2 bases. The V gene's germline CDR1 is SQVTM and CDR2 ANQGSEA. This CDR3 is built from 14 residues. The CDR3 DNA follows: TGCAGCGTTGAAGACCAGGGGGCAAACTATGGCTACACCTTC. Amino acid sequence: CSVEDQGANYGYTF.